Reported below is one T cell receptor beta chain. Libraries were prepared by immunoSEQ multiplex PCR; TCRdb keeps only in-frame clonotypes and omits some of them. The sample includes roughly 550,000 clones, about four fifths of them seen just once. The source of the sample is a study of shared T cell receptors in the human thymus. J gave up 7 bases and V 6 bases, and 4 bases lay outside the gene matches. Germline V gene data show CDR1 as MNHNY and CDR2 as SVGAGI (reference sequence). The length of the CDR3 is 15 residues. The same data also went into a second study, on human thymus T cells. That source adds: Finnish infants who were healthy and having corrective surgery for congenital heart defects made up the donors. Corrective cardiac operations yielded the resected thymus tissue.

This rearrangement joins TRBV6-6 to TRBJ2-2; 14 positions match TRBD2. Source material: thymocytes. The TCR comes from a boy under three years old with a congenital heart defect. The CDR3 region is CASRATSGRGGELFF. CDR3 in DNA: TGTGCCAGCAGAGCGACTAGCGGGAGGGGCGGGGAGCTGTTTTTT.